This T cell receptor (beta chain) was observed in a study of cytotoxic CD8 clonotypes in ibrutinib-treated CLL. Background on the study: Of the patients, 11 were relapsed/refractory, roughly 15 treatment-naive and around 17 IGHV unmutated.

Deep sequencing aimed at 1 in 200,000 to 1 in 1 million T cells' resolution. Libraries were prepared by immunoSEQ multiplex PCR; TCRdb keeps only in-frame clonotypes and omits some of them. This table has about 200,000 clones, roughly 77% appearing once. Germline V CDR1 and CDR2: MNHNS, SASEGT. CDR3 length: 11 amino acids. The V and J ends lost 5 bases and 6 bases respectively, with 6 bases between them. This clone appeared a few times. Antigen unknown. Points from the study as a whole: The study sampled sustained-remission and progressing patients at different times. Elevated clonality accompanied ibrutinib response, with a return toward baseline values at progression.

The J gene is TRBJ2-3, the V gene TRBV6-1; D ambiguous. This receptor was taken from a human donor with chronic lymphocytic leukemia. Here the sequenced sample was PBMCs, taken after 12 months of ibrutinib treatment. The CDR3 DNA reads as TGTGCCAGCAGTTACGGGGATACGCAGTATTTT. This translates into CASSYGDTQYF.